This T cell receptor (beta chain) was sequenced in a study of blood T cells in healthy people across ages. Whole-study results and caveats: Among T cells, TCR beta diversity per million cells dropped roughly linearly as age rose. Total diversity from one million sequenced T cells was likely underestimated.

The sample, around 9.9 milliliters of peripheral blood, was drawn from each donor. About this clonotype itself: Antigen specificity is unknown.

PCR was performed a second time for about 7 to 12 cycles using a sample-barcoded 5' primer and a J-beta primer mix. TCRdb fed the 5' RACE reads into MiXCR, producing one record per CDR3 protein. The sample yields around 1,000,000 distinct CDR3 sequences, about two fifths seen once. Germline CDR1 is DFQATT and CDR2 is SNEGSKA (reference sequence). This CDR3 comprises 16 residues. The sequenced sample consisted of blood. The sequence derives from a man aged 18 to 35 in good health. V usage is TRBV20-1 and J usage is TRBJ1-1; 11 bases line up with TRBD1. CDR3 in DNA: TGCGGGATGATGAGGACAGGGGGCGGTATGAACACTGAAGCTTTCTTT. Its protein product is CGMMRTGGGMNTEAFF.